This T cell receptor beta chain was identified in a study of cytomegalovirus exposure and HLA in healthy donors. The PCR contained 60 Vbeta and 13 Jbeta primers. TCRdb's copy holds only in-frame clones and misses some; the assay was immunoSEQ multiplex PCR. Here the sample spans some 200,000 clones, more than 75% being singletons. Unrecorded immune exposures were likely, despite nominal health at sampling. This clone was seen a few times. The CDR3 totals 15 residues. Trimming cost V 4 bases and J 4 bases; bases outside gene matches: 6. Per germline, CDR1 SNHLY and CDR2 FYNNEI. The TCR sequence derives from a woman aged 50 to 60 in good health and CMV-seropositive. The chain uses TRBV2 and TRBJ1-3; 8 nucleotides align to TRBD1. The sequenced sample was PBMCs. CDR3 coding DNA: TGTGCCAGCAGTGCCGACAGGGGATTGGGAAACACCATATATTTT. Residues: CASSADRGLGNTIYF.